The entry that follows covers one T cell receptor beta chain sequence. No antigen is known for it. Per-nucleotide qualities are absent, and no much larger clonotype sits a single base away. The record originates from a study of shared clonotypes between healthy human individuals (dated by TCRdb to 2020 to 2021). About the study as a whole: The cohort included three men and a couple of women between 18 and 49 years of age. Per donor, three plates each were used for CD4 naive and CD4 memory, two for CD8 naive, and one for CD8 memory. To estimate repertoire size and how much clonotypes are shared between individuals, the study performed deep sequencing of blood TCR repertoires from roughly five healthy adults. To increase sequencing depth and limit assay-specific biases, different laboratories used diverse techniques to prepare libraries and sequence TCR repertoires. Per donor, leukapheresis produced somewhere between about 0.9 and 9.5 billion PBMCs. The investigation overall reported the following: Sampling was limited to blood, and TCR repertoires in tissue likely differ from TCR repertoires in blood. Compared with non-shared clonotypes, clonotypes shared by all four sorted-subset donors had higher generation probabilities. Even with the large sequencing depth, rarefaction of the sorted-subset datasets indicated that sequencing was incomplete. Across several donors, 4.5% to 6.5% of naive CD4, approximately 3.6% of naive CD8, about 2.3% of memory CD4, and 0.4% to 0.45% of memory CD8 clonotypes were shared. Naive subsets generally had larger estimated clonotype richness than memory subsets. The small number of donors limited the genetic and exposure-history diversity represented. Pairwise subsampling indicated that sequencing depth was expected to affect the degree of clonotype sharing among donors.

The CDR3 runs 13 residues from the cysteine to the phenylalanine. Only the CDR3 region is kept as DNA, spanning 39 bases read in frame from base 1. The germline V gene encodes CDR1 SGHDT and CDR2 YYEEEE. V sheds 0 bases and J sheds 4 bases, leaving 7 bases between their ends. The donors were healthy, HIV-negative adults who had no recently reported acute infections or vaccinations. Only Caucasian adults living in Nashville, Tennessee, USA were represented among the donors. CD4+ T cells were enriched through magnetic negative selection, after which naive cells were positively selected on CD45RA and the remaining negative fraction served as the memory subset. Blood was obtained by leukapheresis, after which PBMCs were separated by Ficoll-Histopaque density gradient centrifugation and cryopreserved in liquid nitrogen vapor phase. Purity and quantity of every magnetically sorted T cell population were checked by analytical flow cytometry. Genomic DNA was isolated from every sorted fraction and measured by UV absorbance on a Nanodrop 2000c.

Using the deep immunoSEQ assay, multiplex PCR amplified TCR CDR3 regions from genomic DNA. Extracted genomic DNA from each cell subset was distributed evenly across all wells of several immunoSEQ 96-well plates, and each plate was treated as a replicate. Each replicate PCR for sorted subsets received around 200 ng genomic DNA, equal to around 32,000 T cell genomes. Purified libraries were measured with a Qubit 3.0 fluorometer, size-checked on a Bioanalyzer 2100, and measured again with the KAPA Library Quantification kit. Every immunoSEQ 96-well plate was sequenced on a separate single-read 150-cycle Illumina NextSeq 550 flow cell. From the authors' description of their analysis: Because only junctional sequences without quality scores were contained in the immunoSEQ output, filtering matching that applied to full-length reads could not be performed. To assign V/J genes and CDR3, sequences were annotated against IMGT germline references using PyIR, a Python wrapper for IgBLAST v1.9. Reads with weak V/J assignments (E-value above 1e-6), missing CDR3, stop codons, out-of-frame junctions, or ambiguous translated residues were removed. V3J clonotypes were defined as sequences sharing the same inferred V gene, J gene, and CDR3 amino acid sequence. The percentage overlap between two repertoires was calculated by dividing the number of shared unique clonotypes by the size of the smaller repertoire. RTK rarefaction, the Chao1 estimator, and Recon v2.1 estimates of unobserved clonotypes were used to assess repertoire richness. Generation probabilities for all TCRbeta clonotypes obtained by the gDNA method from a handful of donors were computed using OLGA. TCRdb's version of the immuneACCESS table is confined to in-frame rearrangements and falls short of the full clone set. An unresolved V gene accounts for under half of the shortfall where checked; the remainder is of unknown origin. V and J calls and clone size follow that table, whereas D and trimming were derived from the DNA. For this sample the table gives nearly 1 million clones, of which 76% were detected only once. The ten largest clones represent around 1.5% of the sample.

This sequence uses TRBV5-6 and TRBJ2-5; the D gene cannot be named for sure. Material: memory CD4+ T cells sorted from blood. What the cell subset or site label conveys for this sample: CD45RA-negative fraction. The clonotype was recovered from a man between 18 and 35 years old in good health. The CDR3: CASSLGAAETQYF. The DNA reads TGTGCCAGCAGCTTGGGGGCGGCAGAGACCCAGTACTTC.